The clone carrying this TCR beta chain came up many times. As yet, its antigen is unknown. The data originate from a study of T cell repertoires in cytomegalovirus infection. About the research overall: Public TCR beta signatures indicated both CMV infection and matching HLA type.

One entry per CDR3 protein, called by TCRdb with MiXCR from the reads. The sample contains about 240,000 distinct CDR3 sequences, about 5.9% of which appear only once. Per germline, CDR1 MGHRA and CDR2 YSYEKL. V was trimmed by 1 base and J by 8 bases, leaving 11 bases between them. This CDR3 is 14 amino acids long. Findings and limits, study-wide: CMV carriers with the relevant HLA were identified by cumulative public TCR beta family frequency. In two of eight donors, the top clonotype was HLA-C-restricted CMV-specific.

The clonotype was recovered from a human donor in good health (CMV status not recorded). Some clones in this sample may be carry-over from other donors' samples. The sequenced material came from PBMCs. The chain combines TRBV4-1 with TRBJ1-4, with D maybe TRBD1 (5 bases). CDR3 amino acids: CASSQAGLQEKLFF. Written as DNA, the CDR3 is TGCGCCAGCAGCCAAGCAGGGTTACAAGAAAAACTGTTTTTT.